A single T cell receptor (beta chain) is shown here with its context. V gave up 0 bases and J gave up 3 bases, with 6 bases separating them. Germline CDR1 and CDR2: SGHKS and YYEKEE (reference sequence). The CDR3 totals 13 residues. Libraries were prepared by immunoSEQ multiplex PCR; TCRdb keeps only in-frame clonotypes and omits some of them. The sample records hundreds of thousands of clones, approximately 86% being singletons. This sample was taken from a study of blood T cell repertoires in COVID-19. Sequenced: peripheral blood. V gene TRBV5-5 combines with J gene TRBJ1-1, with D tentatively TRBD1 (6 bases). The sequence was obtained from a man aged 55 to 69 with acute or convalescent COVID-19. The CDR3 reads CASSLDRDTEAFF. The CDR3 region has the DNA TGTGCCAGCAGCTTGGACAGGGACACTGAAGCTTTCTTT. The full variable domain, with the rest looked up from reference TRBV5-5 and TRBJ1-1, is DAGVTQSPTHLIKTRGQQVTLRCSPISGHKSVSWYQQVLGQGPQFIFQYYEKEERGRGNFPDRFSARQFPNYSSELNVNALLLGDSALYLCASSLDRDTEAFFGQGTRLTVV.